A few counts support the clone carrying this TCR beta chain. What it recognizes is unknown. The data belong to a study of CD8+CD57+ T cells in acquired aplastic anemia. Study results and limitations: Fewer than 35 CD8+ CDR3 sequences occurred in both the patients and the controls. Patients and controls were not found to differ significantly in CD8+ Simpson's diversity.

This CDR3 contains 15 residues. CDR1 SGHRS and CDR2 YFSETQ come from the germline V gene. Trimming removed 5 bases at V and 0 bases at J, with 13 bases between. Patients picked for sequencing had shown CD8+CD57+ cell expansion detected by flow cytometry. Patients uniformly had severe acquired aplastic anemia. Genomic DNA provided the template from which TCR beta VDJ and CDR3 profiles were obtained. A single record per CDR3 protein comes from TCRdb applying MiXCR to the reads. The sample has around 200,000 distinct CDR3 sequences, roughly 65% seen once. This TCR came from a human donor with aplastic anemia. The chain has TRBV5-1 and TRBJ2-3; a possible D gene is TRBD1 (7 bases). Sequenced sample: sorted CD4+, CD8+, or CD8+CD57+ T cells (not recorded which) from PBMCs. The CDR3 DNA reads TGCGCCAGCAGACGGAGGGGACAGAGCACAGATACGCAGTATTTT. This codes for CASRRRGQSTDTQYF.